This T cell receptor (beta chain) emerged from a study of blood T cells in healthy people across ages. The germline V gene encodes CDR1 MNHNS and CDR2 SASEGT. The CDR3 sequence is 13 residues long. V was pared by 6 bases and J by 4 bases, with 6 bases of the junction left unmatched. This clonotype was seen more than once but under ten times. Using a J-beta primer mix together with a sample-barcoded 5' primer, a second PCR was run for roughly 6 to 12 cycles. TCRdb processed the 5' RACE reads anew with MiXCR; each CDR3 protein has one entry. Of some 1,000,000 distinct CDR3 sequences listed, around 27% are singletons. This sample also belongs to another study, concerning T cells of mothers and their children. That paper notes: Overlap measured in related mother-child pairs was slightly, non-significantly higher than in unrelated pairs. Sequencing revealed no T cell clones that were persistent and microchimeric.

The genes are TRBV6-1 and TRBJ2-7, with 7 bases fitting TRBD2. Sample: blood. This TCR was recovered from a girl aged 2-15 years in good health. The CDR3 is CASRGLGPYEQYF. Written as DNA, the CDR3 is TGTGCCAGCAGAGGACTAGGTCCGTACGAGCAGTACTTC.